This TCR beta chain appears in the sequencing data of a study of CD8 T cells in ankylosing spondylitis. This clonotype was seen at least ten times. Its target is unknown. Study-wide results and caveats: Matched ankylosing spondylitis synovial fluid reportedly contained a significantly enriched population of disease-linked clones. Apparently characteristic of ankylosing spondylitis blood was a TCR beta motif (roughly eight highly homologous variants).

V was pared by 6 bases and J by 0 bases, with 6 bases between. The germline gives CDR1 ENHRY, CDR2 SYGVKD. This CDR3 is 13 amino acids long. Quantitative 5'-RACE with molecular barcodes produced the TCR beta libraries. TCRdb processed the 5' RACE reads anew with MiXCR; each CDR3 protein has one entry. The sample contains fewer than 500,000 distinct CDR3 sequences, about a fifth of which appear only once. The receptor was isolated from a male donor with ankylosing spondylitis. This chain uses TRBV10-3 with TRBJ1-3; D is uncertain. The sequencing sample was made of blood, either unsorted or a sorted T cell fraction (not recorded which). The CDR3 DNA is TGTGCCATCAGGGAAAGCTCTGGAAACACCATATATTTT. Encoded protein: CAIRESSGNTIYF.